The entry that follows covers one T cell receptor (beta chain) sequence. Antigen specificity is unknown. This entry is derived from a study of cytomegalovirus exposure and HLA in healthy donors. V was clipped by 4 bases and J by 7 bases; unmatched bases: 5. The CDR3 loop spans 15 amino acids. The germline V gene encodes CDR1 SGHTA and CDR2 FQGNSA. With 60 Vbeta and 13 Jbeta primers, the PCR was carried out. Libraries were prepared by immunoSEQ multiplex PCR; TCRdb keeps only in-frame clonotypes and omits some of them. The data hold 130,000 to 150,000 clones, with over 60% observed a single time. General study findings and limits: Three CMV-associated chains proved CMV antigen-specific in vitro. Later analysis identified over 15,000 TCR beta sequences associated with HLA alleles, using a false discovery rate threshold of 0.05.

The TCR comes from a male donor in good health and CMV-seronegative. The chain carries TRBV7-2 and TRBJ1-6; TRBD1 matches at 9 bases. Sequenced material: PBMCs. The CDR3 DNA follows: TGTGCCAGCAGCTGGGGACAGGGAAAGAATTCACCCCTCCACTTT. This encodes CASSWGQGKNSPLHF.